A selection of T cell receptor beta chains follows, all from one sample in a study of cytomegalovirus exposure and HLA in healthy donors. Here immunoSEQ multiplex PCR was the method, and the copy in TCRdb shows in-frame clones only, minus some. Among fewer than 100,000 clones listed, about 80% were seen once. The sequenced sample was PBMCs. The receptors come from a woman aged 60-75 years in good health and CMV-seronegative. The CDR3 runs from the conserved cysteine through the conserved F or W. D genes are given only for firm matches. The listing skips clone size in some rows; elsewhere it reads once, few, many or a size class.

j_gene: TRBJ1-1; abundance: NA; d_gene: NA; len: 13; v_gene: TRBV5-5; CDR3aa: CASSLWGGTEAFF; CDR3nt: TGTGCCAGCAGCTTGTGGGGGGGTACTGAAGCTTTCTTT
j_gene: TRBJ1-5; abundance: few; d_gene: NA; len: 16; v_gene: TRBV25-1; CDR3aa: CASSEYILSGAGPQHF; CDR3nt: TGTGCCAGCAGTGAATATATCCTCAGCGGGGCAGGGCCCCAGCATTTT
j_gene: TRBJ2-7; abundance: NA; d_gene: TRBD2; len: 15; v_gene: TRBV28; CDR3aa: CASSPGLAGSYEQYF; CDR3nt: TGTGCCAGCAGTCCCGGACTAGCGGGCTCCTACGAGCAGTACTTC
j_gene: TRBJ2-7; abundance: NA; d_gene: TRBD2; len: 13; v_gene: TRBV9; CDR3aa: CASSPSGGYEQYF; CDR3nt: TGTGCCAGCAGCCCCAGCGGGGGCTACGAGCAGTACTTC
j_gene: TRBJ2-4; abundance: NA; d_gene: NA; len: 14; v_gene: TRBV2; CDR3aa: CASSPRVGQTIQYF; CDR3nt: TGTGCCAGCAGCCCCAGAGTGGGGCAAACCATTCAGTACTTC
j_gene: TRBJ2-1; abundance: NA; d_gene: TRBD2; len: 15; v_gene: TRBV7-2; CDR3aa: CASSLSTSSYNEQFF; CDR3nt: TGTGCCAGCAGCCTATCGACTAGCAGCTACAATGAGCAGTTCTTC
j_gene: TRBJ1-1; abundance: NA; d_gene: NA; len: 14; v_gene: TRBV5-6; CDR3aa: CASSSTLQVSEAFF; CDR3nt: TGTGCCAGCAGTTCCACCCTACAGGTTTCTGAAGCTTTCTTT
j_gene: TRBJ2-3; abundance: few; d_gene: TRBD2; len: 17; v_gene: TRBV7-2; CDR3aa: CASSKGLAGSSTDTQYF; CDR3nt: TGTGCCAGCAGCAAAGGACTAGCGGGGTCTAGCACAGATACGCAGTATTTT
j_gene: TRBJ2-3; abundance: few; d_gene: NA; len: 12; v_gene: TRBV27; CDR3aa: CASSTPRGTQYF; CDR3nt: TGTGCCAGCAGTACCCCACGGGGTACGCAGTATTTT
j_gene: TRBJ2-3; abundance: NA; d_gene: TRBD1; len: 14; v_gene: TRBV10-1; CDR3aa: CASSDTGAQDTQYF; CDR3nt: TGCGCCAGCAGTGACACAGGGGCGCAAGATACGCAGTATTTT
j_gene: TRBJ2-1; abundance: NA; d_gene: TRBD2; len: 14; v_gene: TRBV10-3; CDR3aa: CAIRLAGTYNEQFF; CDR3nt: TGTGCCATAAGACTAGCGGGGACCTACAATGAGCAGTTCTTC
j_gene: TRBJ2-7; abundance: few; d_gene: NA; len: 13; v_gene: TRBV29-1; CDR3aa: CSVERRPPPGQYF; CDR3nt: TGCAGCGTTGAAAGGCGACCCCCTCCGGGGCAGTACTTC
j_gene: TRBJ1-1; abundance: NA; d_gene: NA; len: 14; v_gene: TRBV6-5; CDR3aa: CASSGSRRGPEAFF; CDR3nt: TGTGCCAGCAGTGGTTCCCGGCGAGGGCCTGAAGCTTTCTTT
j_gene: TRBJ2-6; abundance: once; d_gene: TRBD1; len: 17; v_gene: TRBV7-6; CDR3aa: CASSSGQGASGANVLTF; CDR3nt: TGTGCCAGCAGCTCAGGACAGGGGGCCTCTGGGGCCAACGTCCTGACTTTC
j_gene: TRBJ2-5; abundance: NA; d_gene: TRBD2; len: 15; v_gene: TRBV28; CDR3aa: CASSLGSAGAETQYF; CDR3nt: TGTGCCAGCAGTTTAGGGTCAGCGGGAGCTGAGACCCAGTACTTC
j_gene: TRBJ2-7; abundance: NA; d_gene: NA; len: 16; v_gene: TRBV6-1; CDR3aa: CASSETHRTPSYEQYF; CDR3nt: TGTGCCAGCAGTGAAACTCACAGGACCCCAAGCTACGAGCAGTACTTC
j_gene: TRBJ1-2; abundance: NA; d_gene: NA; len: 14; v_gene: TRBV5-6; CDR3aa: CASSGGRAIHGYTF; CDR3nt: TGTGCCAGCAGCGGGGGGAGAGCGATCCATGGCTACACCTTC
j_gene: TRBJ2-7; abundance: NA; d_gene: NA; len: 16; v_gene: TRBV4-3; CDR3aa: CASSQDRQGSSYEQYF; CDR3nt: TGCGCCAGCAGCCAAGACCGGCAGGGAAGCTCCTACGAGCAGTACTTC
j_gene: TRBJ1-5; abundance: NA; d_gene: NA; len: 13; v_gene: TRBV19; CDR3aa: CASTWSGDQPQHF; CDR3nt: TGTGCCAGTACCTGGTCCGGTGATCAGCCCCAGCATTTT
j_gene: TRBJ1-5; abundance: NA; d_gene: TRBD1; len: 22; v_gene: TRBV28; CDR3aa: CASSPVGGEWRGRVLSNQPQHF; CDR3nt: TGTGCCAGCAGTCCCGTAGGGGGAGAATGGAGGGGGCGCGTACTTAGCAATCAGCCCCAGCATTTT
j_gene: TRBJ1-2; abundance: NA; d_gene: TRBD1; len: 16; v_gene: TRBV5-4; CDR3aa: CASSPDEDRRMGGYTF; CDR3nt: TGTGCCAGCAGCCCGGATGAGGACAGGAGAATGGGTGGCTACACCTTC
j_gene: TRBJ2-2; abundance: NA; d_gene: NA; len: 17; v_gene: TRBV5-3; CDR3aa: CARSPMIGSRDTGELFF; CDR3nt: TGTGCCAGAAGCCCCATGATCGGTTCGCGCGACACCGGGGAGCTGTTTTTT
j_gene: TRBJ2-5; abundance: NA; d_gene: NA; len: 11; v_gene: TRBV5-1; CDR3aa: CASSLGGTQYF; CDR3nt: TGCGCCAGCAGCTTGGGAGGGACCCAGTACTTC
j_gene: TRBJ2-5; abundance: once; d_gene: TRBD1; len: 13; v_gene: TRBV7-9; CDR3aa: CASSPRGPETQYF; CDR3nt: TGTGCCAGCAGCCCCAGGGGGCCGGAGACCCAGTACTTC
j_gene: TRBJ1-1; abundance: NA; d_gene: NA; len: 13; v_gene: TRBV29-1; CDR3aa: CSMTGPVLTEAFF; CDR3nt: TGCAGCATGACAGGTCCAGTACTTACTGAAGCTTTCTTT
j_gene: TRBJ1-2; abundance: NA; d_gene: TRBD1; len: 14; v_gene: TRBV5-1; CDR3aa: CASSLRTGFVGYTF; CDR3nt: TGCGCCAGCAGCCTCCGGACAGGGTTTGTTGGCTACACCTTC
j_gene: TRBJ2-2; abundance: NA; d_gene: NA; len: 15; v_gene: TRBV6-5; CDR3aa: CASSSNSGFTGELFF; CDR3nt: TGTGCCAGCAGTTCCAACTCGGGATTCACCGGGGAGCTGTTTTTT
j_gene: TRBJ2-3; abundance: NA; d_gene: NA; len: 13; v_gene: TRBV6-5; CDR3aa: CASSRTSTDTQYF; CDR3nt: TGTGCCAGCAGTCGAACAAGCACAGATACGCAGTATTTT
j_gene: TRBJ1-4; abundance: once; d_gene: NA; len: 15; v_gene: TRBV19; CDR3aa: CASSILGVTVEKLFF; CDR3nt: TGTGCCAGTAGTATCCTCGGGGTCACTGTAGAAAAACTGTTTTTT
j_gene: TRBJ1-1; abundance: NA; d_gene: TRBD1; len: 14; v_gene: TRBV5-1; CDR3aa: CASSSQTGRTEAFF; CDR3nt: TGCGCCAGCAGTTCTCAGACAGGGAGGACTGAAGCTTTCTTT
j_gene: TRBJ2-7; abundance: NA; d_gene: NA; len: 14; v_gene: TRBV30; CDR3aa: CAWTSRRVGDEQYF; CDR3nt: TGTGCCTGGACCTCTCGACGGGTCGGCGACGAGCAGTACTTC
j_gene: TRBJ1-1; abundance: NA; d_gene: NA; len: 14; v_gene: TRBV18; CDR3aa: CASSPFRGNIEAFF; CDR3nt: TGTGCCAGCTCACCGTTCCGCGGGAATATAGAAGCTTTCTTT
j_gene: TRBJ2-2; abundance: once; d_gene: TRBD2; len: 16; v_gene: TRBV29-1; CDR3aa: CSVRLAGGRSSGELFF; CDR3nt: TGCAGCGTTCGTCTAGCGGGGGGGCGGTCCTCCGGGGAGCTGTTTTTT